These 23 T cell receptor beta chains originate from one sample sequenced in a study of immune evolution from preneoplasia to lung adenocarcinoma. TCRdb's copy holds only in-frame clones and misses some; the assay was immunoSEQ multiplex PCR. The sample contains approximately 4,300 clones, 86% of which appear only once. The sample taken for sequencing was FFPE minimally invasive lung adenocarcinoma tissue. These receptors were taken from an older donor with lung adenocarcinoma.

The chain combines TRBV4-3 with TRBJ2-1; D perhaps matches TRBD1 (5 bases). This CDR3 contains 17 residues. Trimming removed 0 bases from V and 1 base from J, with 13 bases in between. Looked up from germline, CDR1 is LGHNA and CDR2 is YSLEER. The CDR3 loop is CASSQDGQGGSYNEQFF. The CDR3 nucleotides read TGCGCCAGCAGCCAAGATGGGCAGGGTGGGTCCTACAATGAGCAGTTCTTC.

V and J are TRBV7-3 and TRBJ1-1; no definite D call. Trimming shortened V by 3 bases and J by 1 base, and 9 bases separated the two germline ends. CDR3 length: 14 amino acids. Germline V gene data show CDR1 as SGHTA and CDR2 as FQGTGA. The CDR3 DNA follows: TGTGCCAGCAGCTTGTTGGGAACGAACACTGAAGCTTTCTTT. Its translation is CASSLLGTNTEAFF. The variable domain in full, with the rest retrieved from reference TRBV7-3 and TRBJ1-1, is GAGVSQTPSNKVTEKGKYVELRCDPISGHTALYWYRQSLGQGPEFLIYFQGTGAADDSGLPNDRFFAVRPEGSVSTLKIQRTERGDSAVYLCASSLLGTNTEAFFGQGTRLTVV.

This clone came up once. The chain is built from TRBV5-1 and TRBJ2-5; 8 bases align to TRBD1. V was clipped by 4 bases and J by 0 bases; unmatched bases: 2. Germline V gene sequence: CDR1 SGHRS, CDR2 YFSETQ. This CDR3 has 14 amino acids. For the CDR3, the DNA is TGCGCCAGCAGCGGGACAGGATACCAAGAGACCCAGTACTTC. Amino acids: CASSGTGYQETQYF.

The chain couples TRBV4-3 to TRBJ2-3; D uncertain. Per germline, CDR1 LGHNA and CDR2 YSLEER. The V gene lost 1 base and the J gene lost 1 base, with 6 bases spanning the gap. The CDR3 extends over 14 amino acids. The CDR3 DNA sequence: TGCGCCAGCAGCCAAGGTGTGGGCACAGATACGCAGTATTTT. Encoded protein: CASSQGVGTDTQYF.

The V and J genes are TRBV6-5 and TRBJ2-3; 9 nucleotides agree with TRBD2. Germline CDR1 reads MNHEY; CDR2 reads SVGAGI. This CDR3 spans 15 amino acids. Trimming cost V 7 bases and J 4 bases; bases outside gene matches: 9. CDR3: CASTHEGLASDTQYF. CDR3 DNA sequence: TGTGCCAGCACCCACGAGGGACTAGCCTCAGATACGCAGTATTTT.

The V gene is TRBV29-1, the J gene TRBJ1-2; D gene unclear. The CDR3 totals 10 residues. From germline, CDR1 is SQVTM and CDR2 ANQGSEA. With 4 bases removed from V and 6 bases from J, the gap between germline ends came to 6 bases. The CDR3 reads CSVVSDGYTF. The CDR3 DNA reads as TGCAGCGTTGTAAGCGATGGCTACACCTTC.

This clone was found a few times. The chain links TRBV15 to TRBJ2-7, with D perhaps TRBD2 (6 bases). The germline V gene has CDR1 LNHNV and CDR2 YYDKDF (reference sequence). V lost 3 bases and J lost 5, with 14 bases in between. There are 14 residues in the CDR3. CDR3 residues: CATSRSGEADEQYF. The CDR3 nucleotides read TGTGCCACCAGCAGGTCGGGAGAGGCGGACGAGCAGTACTTC.

This sequence joins TRBV5-1 and TRBJ1-1; TRBD1 agrees at 8 bases. Germline V gene data show CDR1 as SGHRS and CDR2 as YFSETQ. CDR3 length: 14 amino acids. Trimming at V came to 0 bases and at J to 4 bases, leaving 2 bases not matched to a gene. The CDR3 reads CASSLADRATEAFF. The CDR3 DNA reads TGCGCCAGCAGCTTGGCGGACAGGGCCACTGAAGCTTTCTTT.

This chain uses TRBV11-2 with TRBJ2-5; 7 positions match TRBD1. The germline V gene encodes CDR1 SGHAT and CDR2 FQNNGV. The CDR3 has 18 amino acids. The V and J ends lost 1 base and 4 bases, in that order; junction bases with no gene match: 15. The CDR3 reads CASSLGIVEGASGETQYF. CDR3 sequence (DNA): TGTGCCAGCAGCTTAGGGATTGTAGAGGGGGCATCGGGAGAGACCCAGTACTTC. Full variable domain (remainder filled in from reference TRBV11-2 and TRBJ2-5): EAGVAQSPRYKIIEKRQSVAFWCNPISGHATLYWYQQILGQGPKLLIQFQNNGVVDDSQLPKDRFSAERLKGVDSTLKIQPAKLEDSAVYLCASSLGIVEGASGETQYFGPGTRLLVL.

The chain links TRBV4-1 to TRBJ2-3, with TRBD2 identical over 10 bases. This CDR3 comprises 18 residues. V dropped 2 bases and J dropped 5; count of bases not matched to a gene: 13. Germline CDR1 is MGHRA and CDR2 is YSYEKL. The CDR3 is CASSQHTSGDLSRDTQYF. The CDR3 nucleotides are TGCGCCAGCAGCCAACACACTAGCGGGGACCTCTCAAGAGATACGCAGTATTTT.

This chain uses TRBV7-2 with TRBJ2-1; 8 bases are shared with TRBD2. This CDR3 has 15 residues. Germline assignment: CDR1 SGHTA and CDR2 FQGNSA. J gave up 3 bases and V 7 bases, and 8 bases lay outside the gene matches. CDR3 sequence reads: CASMGSGGNYNEQFF. The CDR3, as DNA: TGTGCCAGCATGGGAAGCGGGGGAAACTACAATGAGCAGTTCTTC.

V usage is TRBV6-1 and J usage is TRBJ2-1, with 8 bases aligning to TRBD2. After removal of 6 bases from V and 6 bases from J, the junction contained 4 bases not matched to a gene. Germline V lookup: CDR1 MNHNS, CDR2 SASEGT. CDR3 length equals 13 residues. CDR3 DNA sequence: TGTGCCAGCAGGACCGGGACTAGCAATGAGCAGTTCTTC. Translated, it gives CASRTGTSNEQFF.

The chain has TRBV5-1 and TRBJ2-3; 7 bases line up with TRBD2. The CDR3 loop spans 20 amino acids. Germline V gene lookup returns CDR1 SGHRS and CDR2 YFSETQ. Trimming at V came to 0 bases and at J to 1 base, leaving 17 bases not matched to a gene. CDR3 region: CASSLGLIPSAGEGTDTQYF. CDR3 DNA sequence: TGCGCCAGCAGCTTGGGGCTTATCCCTTCCGCGGGAGAGGGCACAGATACGCAGTATTTT.

The J gene is TRBJ2-5, the V gene TRBV28, with 11 bases fitting TRBD1. The ends lost 5 bases at V and 6 bases at J; junction bases unmatched: 8. Germline V gene lookup returns CDR1 MDHEN and CDR2 SYDVKM. This CDR3 has 15 amino acids. The CDR3 sequence is CASSNRGQGAKTQYF. CDR3 nucleotides: TGTGCCAGCAGTAATAGAGGACAGGGGGCAAAGACCCAGTACTTC.

V usage is TRBV30 and J usage is TRBJ1-5; 7 nucleotides align to TRBD1. Germline V gene sequence: CDR1 GTSNPN, CDR2 SVGIG (reference sequence). The CDR3 covers 15 residues. The ends lost 2 bases at V and 4 bases at J; junction bases unmatched: 8. CDR3 DNA: TGTGCCTGGAGTCCACTAGGACAGGATAATCAGCCCCAGCATTTT. Its protein product is CAWSPLGQDNQPQHF.

The chain has TRBV6-1 and TRBJ2-7; a weak D match, TRBD1 (5 bases). This CDR3 comprises 13 residues. V gave up 6 bases and J gave up 2 bases, with 11 bases separating them. Germline V gene data show CDR1 as MNHNS and CDR2 as SASEGT. The CDR3 nucleotides read TGTGCCAGCAGCGCGGACATGGCCTACGAGCAGTACTTC. Its protein product is CASSADMAYEQYF.

J is TRBJ1-5 and V is TRBV6-1, with 7 bases that match TRBD1. The length of the CDR3 is 13 residues. V was pared by 5 bases and J by 7 bases, with 5 bases of the junction left unmatched. Germline loops: CDR1 MNHNS, CDR2 SASEGT. This CDR3 is CASSPGGGQPQHF. The CDR3 DNA reads TGTGCCAGCAGTCCAGGGGGGGGACAGCCCCAGCATTTT.

This clone was detected only once. The chain is built from TRBV29-1 and TRBJ1-3; 8 positions agree with TRBD1. CDR3 length equals 13 residues. The V gene end was trimmed by 6 bases and the J gene end by 2 bases; junction bases not matched to a gene: 3. Germline lookup yields CDR1 SQVTM and CDR2 ANQGSEA. The CDR3: CSVTGEAGNTIYF. DNA for the CDR3: TGCAGCGTGACAGGGGAGGCTGGAAACACCATATATTTT.

The rearrangement joins TRBV9 to TRBJ2-1; D possibly corresponds to TRBD2 (5 bases). Trimming took 0 bases from V and 9 from J, leaving 10 bases between them. Per the germline V gene, CDR1 is SGDLS and CDR2 is YYNGEE. The CDR3 is 13 residues long. The CDR3 sequence: CASSVGPGSEQFF. The CDR3 region has the DNA TGTGCCAGCAGCGTAGGACCTGGGAGTGAGCAGTTCTTC.

The chain has TRBV15 and TRBJ2-3; the match to TRBD1 covers 8 bases. This CDR3 spans 15 amino acids. With 0 bases clipped from V and 1 base from J, the junction kept 0 bases outside the gene matches. CDR1 and CDR2 (germline): LNHNV, YYDKDF (reference sequence). The CDR3 coding sequence is TGTGCCACCAGCAGAGAACAGGGGGGCACAGATACGCAGTATTTT. It specifies CATSREQGGTDTQYF. Full variable domain (rest looked up from reference TRBV15 and TRBJ2-3): DAMVIQNPRYQVTQFGKPVTLSCSQTLNHNVMYWYQQKSSQAPKLLFHYYDKDFNNEADTPDNFQSRRPNTSFCFLDIRSPGLGDTAMYLCATSREQGGTDTQYFGPGTRLTVL.

This chain connects TRBV27 to TRBJ2-7; 9 nucleotides match TRBD1. This CDR3 has 13 residues. V lost 6 bases, J lost 6 bases, and 6 bases stayed unmatched. Germline CDR1 MNHEY, CDR2 SMNVEV (reference sequence). CDR3 coding DNA: TGTGCCAGCAGGCCCACAGGGGGCCTCGAGCAGTACTTC. It encodes CASRPTGGLEQYF.

This clone was seen more than once but under ten times. The gene calls are TRBV7-9 and TRBJ2-7; weak D call: TRBD1 (6 bases). V lost 1 base, J lost 2 bases, and 9 bases lay in between. The CDR3 has 14 residues. In germline, CDR1 is SEHNR, CDR2 FQNEAQ (reference sequence). The DNA for the CDR3 is TGTGCCAGCAGCTTAGAGGACAGACCCTACGAGCAGTACTTC. It encodes CASSLEDRPYEQYF.

The CDR3 nucleotides are TGTGCCAGTGCCACCACGGTGAACTATGGCTACACCTTC. Protein: CASATTVNYGYTF. J is TRBJ1-2 and V is TRBV27; D gene ambiguous. Germline assignment: CDR1 MNHEY and CDR2 SMNVEV (reference sequence). This CDR3 is 13 amino acids long. V dropped 9 bases and J dropped 2 bases, with 13 bases sitting between them.